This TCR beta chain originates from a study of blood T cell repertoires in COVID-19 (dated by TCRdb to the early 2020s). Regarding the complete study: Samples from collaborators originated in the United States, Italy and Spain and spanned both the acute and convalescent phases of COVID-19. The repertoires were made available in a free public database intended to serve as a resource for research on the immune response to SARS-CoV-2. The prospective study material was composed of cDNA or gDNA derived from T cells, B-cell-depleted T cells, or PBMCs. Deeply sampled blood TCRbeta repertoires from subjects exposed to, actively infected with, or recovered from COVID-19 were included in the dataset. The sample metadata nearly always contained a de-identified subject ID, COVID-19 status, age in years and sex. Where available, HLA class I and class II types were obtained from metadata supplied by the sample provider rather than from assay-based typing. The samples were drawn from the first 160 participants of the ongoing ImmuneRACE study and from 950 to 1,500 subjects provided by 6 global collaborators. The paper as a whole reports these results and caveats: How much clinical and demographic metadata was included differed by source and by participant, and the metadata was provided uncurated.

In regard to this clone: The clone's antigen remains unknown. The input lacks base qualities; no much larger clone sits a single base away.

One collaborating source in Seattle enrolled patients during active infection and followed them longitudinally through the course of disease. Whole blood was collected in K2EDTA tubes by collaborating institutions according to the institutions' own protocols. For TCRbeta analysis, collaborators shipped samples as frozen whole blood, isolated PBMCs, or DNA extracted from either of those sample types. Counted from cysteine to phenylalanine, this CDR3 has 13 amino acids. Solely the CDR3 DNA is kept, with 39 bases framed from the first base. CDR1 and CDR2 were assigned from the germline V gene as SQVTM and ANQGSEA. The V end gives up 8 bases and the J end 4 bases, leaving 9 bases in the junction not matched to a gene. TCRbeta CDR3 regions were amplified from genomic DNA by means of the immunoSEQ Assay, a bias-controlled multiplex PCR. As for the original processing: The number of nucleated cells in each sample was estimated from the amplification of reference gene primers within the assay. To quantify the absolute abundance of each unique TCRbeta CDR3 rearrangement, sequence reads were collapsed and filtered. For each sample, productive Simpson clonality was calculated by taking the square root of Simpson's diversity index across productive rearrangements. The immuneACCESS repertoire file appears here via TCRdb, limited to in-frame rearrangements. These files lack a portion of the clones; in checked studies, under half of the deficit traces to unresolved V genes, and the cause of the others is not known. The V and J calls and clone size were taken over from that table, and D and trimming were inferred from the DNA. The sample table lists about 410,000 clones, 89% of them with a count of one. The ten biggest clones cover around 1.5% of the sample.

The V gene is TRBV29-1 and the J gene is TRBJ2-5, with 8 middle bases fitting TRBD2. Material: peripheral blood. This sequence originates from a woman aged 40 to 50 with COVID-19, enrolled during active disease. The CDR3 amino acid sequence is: CSHGGGSGETQYF. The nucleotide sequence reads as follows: TGCAGCCACGGGGGGGGATCGGGAGAGACCCAGTACTTC.